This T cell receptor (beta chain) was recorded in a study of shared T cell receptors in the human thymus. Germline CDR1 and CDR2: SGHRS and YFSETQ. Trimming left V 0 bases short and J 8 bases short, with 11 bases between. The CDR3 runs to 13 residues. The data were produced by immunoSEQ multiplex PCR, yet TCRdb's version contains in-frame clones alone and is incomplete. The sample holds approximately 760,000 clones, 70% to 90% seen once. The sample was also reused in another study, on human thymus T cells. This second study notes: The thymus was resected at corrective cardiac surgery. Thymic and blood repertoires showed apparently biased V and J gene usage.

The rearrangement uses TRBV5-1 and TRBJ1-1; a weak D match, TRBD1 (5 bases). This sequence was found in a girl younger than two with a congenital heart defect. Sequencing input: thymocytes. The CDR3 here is CASSLVHRKEAFF. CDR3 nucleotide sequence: TGCGCCAGCAGCTTGGTACACAGGAAAGAAGCTTTCTTT.